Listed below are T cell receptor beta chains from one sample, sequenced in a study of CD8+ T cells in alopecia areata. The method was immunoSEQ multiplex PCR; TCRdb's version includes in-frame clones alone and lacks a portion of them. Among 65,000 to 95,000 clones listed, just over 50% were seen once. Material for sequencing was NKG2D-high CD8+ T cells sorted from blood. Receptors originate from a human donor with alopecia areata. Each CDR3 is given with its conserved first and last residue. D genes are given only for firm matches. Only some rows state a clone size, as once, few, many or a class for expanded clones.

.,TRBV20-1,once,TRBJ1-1,TGCAGTGCTAGGTGGAACACTGAAGCTTTCTTT,CSARWNTEAFF
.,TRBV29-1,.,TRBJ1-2,TGCAGCGTCGCTAAGTGGGGGGACGAGAAGTATGGCTACACCTTC,CSVAKWGDEKYGYTF
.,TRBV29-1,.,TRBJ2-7,TGCAGCGTTGAAGCCAGGCCCTACGAGCAGTACTTC,CSVEARPYEQYF
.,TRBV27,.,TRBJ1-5,TGTGCCAGCAGTTTAAGAGGAACAAATCAGCCCCAGCATTTT,CASSLRGTNQPQHF
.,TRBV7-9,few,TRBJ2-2,TGTGCCAGCAGCCTCGAGCGGCAGGTCTTCACCGGGGAGCTGTTTTTT,CASSLERQVFTGELFF
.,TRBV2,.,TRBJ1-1,TGTGCCAGCAGAGTAACCTCAGGTCTCCCTGAAGCTTTCTTT,CASRVTSGLPEAFF
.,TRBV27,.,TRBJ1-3,TGTGCCAGCAGTAACGAAAACACCATATATTTT,CASSNENTIYF
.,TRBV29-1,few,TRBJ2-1,TGCAGTGCGGGCCCCCTCTCCTACAATGAGCAGTTCTTC,CSAGPLSYNEQFF
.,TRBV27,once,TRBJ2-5,TGTGCCAGCAGTCAAACCGGGAGCCGGGGGGAGACCCAGTACTTC,CASSQTGSRGETQYF
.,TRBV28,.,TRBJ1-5,TGTGCCAGCAGTTTCACCTCCAATCAGCCCCAGCATTTT,CASSFTSNQPQHF
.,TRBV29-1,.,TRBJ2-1,TGCAGCGTGGTGGCCCACAATTCCTACAATGAGCAGTTCTTC,CSVVAHNSYNEQFF
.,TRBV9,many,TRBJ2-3,TGTGCCAGCAGAGGGGGGACTGCGCGCACAGATACGCAGTATTTT,CASRGGTARTDTQYF
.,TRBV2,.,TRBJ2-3,TGTGCCAGCAGCGACCGGGACGCGAGCACAGATACGCAGTATTTT,CASSDRDASTDTQYF
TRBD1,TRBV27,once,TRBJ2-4,TGTGCCAGCAGTCCTCAGGGGGCAGGGGCCAAAAACATTCAGTACTTC,CASSPQGAGAKNIQYF
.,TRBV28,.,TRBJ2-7,TGTGCCAGCAGGGACACGGCCTACGAGCAGTACTTC,CASRDTAYEQYF
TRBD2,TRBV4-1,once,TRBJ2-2,TGCGCCAGCAGCCACCCGGACCTAGCGGGGAACACCGGGGAGCTGTTTTTT,CASSHPDLAGNTGELFF